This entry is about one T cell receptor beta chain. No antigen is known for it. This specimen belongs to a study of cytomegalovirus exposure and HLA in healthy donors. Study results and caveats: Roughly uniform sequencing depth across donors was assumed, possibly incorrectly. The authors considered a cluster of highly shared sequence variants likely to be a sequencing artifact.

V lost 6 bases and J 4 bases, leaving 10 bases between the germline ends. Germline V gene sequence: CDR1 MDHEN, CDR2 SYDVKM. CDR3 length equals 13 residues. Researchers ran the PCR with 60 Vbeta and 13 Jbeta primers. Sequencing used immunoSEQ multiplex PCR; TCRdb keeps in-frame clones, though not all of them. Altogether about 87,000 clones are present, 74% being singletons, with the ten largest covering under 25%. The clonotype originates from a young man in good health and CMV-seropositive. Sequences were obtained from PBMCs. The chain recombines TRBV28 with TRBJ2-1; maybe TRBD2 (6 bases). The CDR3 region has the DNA TGTGCCAGCAGCTTGGAGGGGTACAATGAGCAGTTCTTC. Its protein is CASSLEGYNEQFF.